The table lists the clone carrying this TCR beta chain with many counts. Uncontrolled infection, other autoimmune disease, pregnancy or lactation excluded patients. The source of the PBMCs was 8.5 to 10 ml of fresh peripheral blood. This specimen belongs to a study of T cells in Graves' hyperthyroidism and ophthalmopathy. Study overall: Before treatment of any kind, peripheral blood was taken at initial diagnosis.

The source material, RNA transcripts, was used to amplify TCR beta CDR3 regions. Researchers ran a first-round RT-PCR on the TCR CDR3 using the HTBI primer set. TCRdb used MiXCR to reprocess the multiplex PCR reads, holding one entry per CDR3 protein. Among 700,000 to 950,000 distinct CDR3 sequences, 35% were seen once, and the ten largest hold around 29%. The sample consisted of blood. The clonotype was recovered from a woman aged 40-49 years with Graves' hyperthyroidism.

CDR3 loop: CSVEGGLYTGELFF. Written as DNA, the CDR3 is TGCAGCGTTGAAGGGGGACTTTACACCGGGGAGCTGTTTTTT. The rearrangement links TRBV29-1 to TRBJ2-2; D possibly corresponds to TRBD2 (6 bases). This CDR3 has 14 amino acids. Per the germline V gene, CDR1 is SQVTM and CDR2 is ANQGSEA. The germline V and J ends were trimmed by 1 base and 3 bases, with 9 bases remaining between them.